This TCR beta chain was documented in a study of cytomegalovirus exposure and HLA in healthy donors (dated by TCRdb to the late 2010s). Concerning the study at large: In an earlier analysis of several hundred of the donors, around 300 Gb of sequence data and 90 million to 120 million unique TCR beta sequences from about 180 million T cells were reported. HLA typing included class I and class II loci at four-digit resolution. Among several hundred genotyped donors of the cohort, an average of around 250,000 unique TCR beta nucleotide sequences was sequenced per donor, of which about 18% were non-productive. The study combined high-throughput TCR immunosequencing, statistical association of individual TCRs with disease status, and machine learning to predict cytomegalovirus infection status. About 5 DR-DQ haplotypes were handled as single units for association and clustering, since linkage in the cohort was strong. Donor age, sex, ethnicity and CMV serostatus were compiled together with the repertoire data. A later genetic analysis took genome-wide SNP genotypes for about 65% of the 666 donors and used that subset as a discovery cohort. To study patterns of TCR occurrence, a later analysis re-analyzed previously published TCR beta repertoires from around 670 donors and added high-resolution HLA genotyping. The study used immunosequencing to profile the T cell repertoires of several hundred subjects and linked those repertoires to cytomegalovirus serostatus. The number of typed donors differed by locus: roughly 620-640 for A, B, C, DRB1 and DQB1; approximately 540 for DQA1; around 580 for DPA1; and 450 to 480 for DPB1. The study aimed to test whether cataloging public T cell receptors could reveal signatures of past pathogen exposure. Around 300 gigabases of sequencing data and tens of millions of unique TCR sequences were included in an early release covering roughly 600 HLA-typed donors. Rather than drawing on any new phenotypic data, the later analysis identified candidate immune exposures from TCR beta sequences and the way those sequences occurred across donors. In an earlier analysis of a few hundred of the donors, high-throughput TCR beta sequencing was used to judge whether each TCR beta V gene segment behaved as functional or pseudogenic. The genetic ancestry cluster associated with self-reported Caucasian donors included 81% of the roughly 390 genotyped donors. Along with the roughly 700-subject first cohort, a separate validation cohort of over a hundred different subjects was used. All discovery cohort repertoires had been generated using a single sequencing platform. General conclusions and limits of the study: Some IMGT-functional V segments, including TRBV6-2 and TRBV6-3, could not be told apart with the 87-base-pair reads, so those segments were excluded. Because some donors lacked HLA typing at each locus, the association tests relied only on the typed subset. V-gene and J-gene trimming of TCR beta chains was associated with a missense DCLRE1C variant in a later genetic analysis, and the association was replicated in an independent cohort. Correlated functional status among segregating V segments might be attributable to linkage disequilibrium, but an unknown experimental factor could not be ruled out. A later analysis found that HLA-associated TCR beta chains were more clonally expanded and had lower generation probabilities than equally common non-associated chains. Cytomegalovirus status was reported to be diagnosed by the classifier with high specificity and sensitivity in both the original and validation cohorts. A cluster of highly shared sequence variants was judged likely to represent a technical artifact of the sequencing pipeline. Compared with the roughly 720-donor mean, donors in an Asian-associated ancestry cluster had fewer N-insertions in productive TCRs, according to a later genetic analysis. A further reported finding was that TCR beta sequences accurately predicted the HLA-A and HLA-B alleles for most subjects in the first cohort. About 15 rarely observed V segments, including chromosome 9 orphons, were excluded from the earlier analysis of some 590 of the donors because counts were too low. Broadly in line with IMGT annotations, most TCR beta V segments showed up in productive rearrangements about 90% or about 30% of the time in an earlier analysis of several hundred of the donors. Assigning TCR associations to individual alleles was difficult when HLA alleles, especially DR and DQ, strongly co-occurred. In vitro tests confirmed that three of the cytomegalovirus-associated TCR beta chains recognize cytomegalovirus antigens. Most TCR sequences were observed very rarely across donors, whereas some public TCRs were present in many individuals. In a later analysis, the rate of TCR association differed among HLA loci, with DRB1 alleles having the most associated TCRs and HLA-C alleles having the fewest. The only immune exposure information available for the cohort was CMV serostatus. In a later analysis, most CMV-associated TCR beta chains were found to appear HLA-restricted, with HLA associations seemingly driven largely by CMV exposure. Only TCR beta chains were sequenced in this cohort, and the absence of alpha or paired-chain data limited detectable features. At a false discovery rate of 0.05, a later analysis linked fewer than 20,000 TCR beta sequences to specific HLA alleles. Presence/absence analyses assumed roughly uniform sequencing depth across donors, an assumption that may not hold. It was suggested by the authors that the approach could potentially be generalized to other disease states and immunological phenotypes. In the study, 150 to 200 TCR beta chains were listed as associated with cytomegalovirus. Several of the top co-occurrence clusters appeared to be linked to parvovirus B19, influenza, CMV and Epstein-Barr virus, according to a later analysis.

Library generation was performed with the immunoSEQ multiplex PCR assay. The multiplex PCR relied on a mix of 60 forward primers for TCR Vbeta segments and 13 reverse primers for TCR Jbeta segments. The CDR3 region of rearranged TCR beta genes was amplified from genomic DNA with a multiplex PCR assay. The Illumina HiSeq System was used to sequence the amplified TCR beta libraries as 87-base-pair reads. The authors' analysis ran thus. In a later analysis, about 80 million unique TCR beta chains were counted across the 500 to 700 repertoires, and approximately 11 million of these chains were shared by at least two donors. A nearest-neighbor algorithm error-corrected the raw reads and collapsed the reads into unique sequences, merging closely related sequences to remove PCR and sequencing errors. Alignment of CDR3 sequences to IMGT reference sequences was used to assign V, D and J gene segments. Each retained sequence needed at least a six-nucleotide match to both a V gene segment and a J gene segment. A rearrangement was called productive if the CDR3 had no stop codons and remained in frame with V and J, and every other rearrangement was called non-productive. CDR3 was defined by IMGT convention, running from the second conserved V-encoded cysteine to the conserved J-encoded phenylalanine. In an earlier analysis of 500 to 650 of the donors, sequences lacking an unambiguous match to a single V gene segment were excluded. In an earlier analysis of 450 to 750 of the donors, a V segment was called functional when productive rearrangements were above 56.7%, and segregating when the standard deviation between donors exceeded 5%. A statistical classification framework was built to diagnose cytomegalovirus status from the catalog of TCR beta chain sequences. In a later analysis, V and J genes were assigned by comparing TCR nucleotide sequences against IMGT/GENE-DB human TR gene sequences. The TCRdist pipeline was used in a later analysis to assign CDR3 sequences and most-parsimonious VDJ recombination scenarios. A later analysis defined each TCR beta chain by its CDR3 amino acid sequence plus V-gene family, and excluded reads lacking a unique V-gene family. To address suspected cross-contamination and a sequencing artifact, a later analysis removed over 500 highly shared, low-generation-probability nucleotide sequences. In a later analysis, a clonal expansion index for each public chain was calculated from normalized within-repertoire ranks of inferred template counts. In a later analysis, generation probabilities were computed using a VDJ recombination model fitted to out-of-frame rearrangements, and the results were checked against IGoR. Hypergeometric tests were used in a later analysis to score TCR-TCR, TCR-HLA and TCR-CMV co-occurrence, with a repertoire-size bias correction applied to the TCR pairs. A later analysis estimated false discovery rates by permuting HLA or CMV assignments 20 times. A later analysis grouped co-occurring TCRs with DBSCAN, adding TCRdist sequence similarity when clustering within HLA-allele-positive subsets. Repertoires with fewer than 30,000 or more than 120,000 public chains were left out of co-occurrence clustering, as were five repertoires with anomalous nucleotide sharing. TCRdb stores this immuneACCESS table with in-frame sequences only. Part of the clones is absent; in the studies checked, under half of the shortfall reflects unresolved V genes, and no reason is known for the rest. V and J calls and clone size are as listed in that table; D and trimming were resolved from the DNA. This sample comprises about 150,000 clones, about 70% of them detected only once. Over 2.5% of the sample comes from the top ten.

As encoded in the germline V gene (reference sequence), CDR1 is MNHEY while CDR2 is SMNVEV. V lost 2 bases and J lost 4 bases; the stretch between them is 13 bases long. From the cysteine through the phenylalanine, the CDR3 covers 15 amino acids. Only the CDR3 part of the read is kept: 45 bases, read in frame from the first base. The cohort was made up of roughly 670 healthy bone marrow donors. Cohort members were all nominally healthy when sampled, although unrecorded immune exposures were likely present. The donor was CMV seronegative and was included in the group of a few hundred seronegative cohort members. A peripheral blood sample was provided by each donor, and peripheral blood mononuclear cells were used for TCR beta sequencing. The Qiagen DNeasy Blood Extraction Kit was used to extract genomic DNA from the blood cell samples. Note on this clone: The antigen this receptor binds is unknown. Per-base qualities were not stored, and no clone one base away is much larger.

This clonotype was sampled from a man aged 18 to 30 in good health and CMV-seronegative. Sample: PBMCs. This receptor chain uses TRBV27 and TRBJ2-3, with TRBD2 as a weak D call on 7 bases. The sequenced DNA is TGTGCCAGCAGTTTACGGGGGGCGGGGGCAGATACGCAGTATTTT. It translates to CASSLRGAGADTQYF.